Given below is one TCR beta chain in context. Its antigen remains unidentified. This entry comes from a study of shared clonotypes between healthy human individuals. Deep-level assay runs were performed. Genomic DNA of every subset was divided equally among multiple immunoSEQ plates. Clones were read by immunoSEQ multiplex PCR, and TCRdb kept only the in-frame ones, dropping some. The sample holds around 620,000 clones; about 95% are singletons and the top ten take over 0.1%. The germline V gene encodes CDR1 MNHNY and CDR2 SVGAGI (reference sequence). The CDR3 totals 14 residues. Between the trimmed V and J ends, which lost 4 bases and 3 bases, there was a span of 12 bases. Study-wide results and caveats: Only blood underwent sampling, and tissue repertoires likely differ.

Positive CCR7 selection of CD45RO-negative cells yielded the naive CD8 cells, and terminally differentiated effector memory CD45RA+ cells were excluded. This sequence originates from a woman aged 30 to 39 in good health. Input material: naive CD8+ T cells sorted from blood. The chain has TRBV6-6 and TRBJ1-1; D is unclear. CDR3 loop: CASSLGRGYTEAFF. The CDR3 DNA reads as TGTGCCAGCAGTTTGGGCAGAGGATACACTGAAGCTTTCTTT.